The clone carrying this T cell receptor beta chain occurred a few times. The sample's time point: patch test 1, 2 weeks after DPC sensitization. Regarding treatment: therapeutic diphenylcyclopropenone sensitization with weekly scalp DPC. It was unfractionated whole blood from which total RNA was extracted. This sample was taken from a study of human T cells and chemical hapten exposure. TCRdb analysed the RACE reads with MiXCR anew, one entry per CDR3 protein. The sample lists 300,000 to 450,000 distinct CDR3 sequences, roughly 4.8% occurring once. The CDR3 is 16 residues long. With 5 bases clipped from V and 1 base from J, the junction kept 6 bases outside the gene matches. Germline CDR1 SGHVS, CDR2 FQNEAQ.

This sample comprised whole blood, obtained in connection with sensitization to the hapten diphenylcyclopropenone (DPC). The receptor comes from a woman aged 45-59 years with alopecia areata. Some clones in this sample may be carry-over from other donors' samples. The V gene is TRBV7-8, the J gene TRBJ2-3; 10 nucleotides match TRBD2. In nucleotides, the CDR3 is TGTGCCAGCAGCCCACGACTAGCGGGCCGCACAGATACGCAGTATTTT. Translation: CASSPRLAGRTDTQYF. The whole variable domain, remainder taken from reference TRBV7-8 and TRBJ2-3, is GAGVSQSPRYKVAKRGQDVALRCDPISGHVSLFWYQQALGQGPEFLTYFQNEAQLDKSGLPSDRFFAERPEGSVSTLKIQRTQQEDSAVYLCASSPRLAGRTDTQYFGPGTRLTVL.